These 31 T cell receptor beta chains were sequenced from one sample in a study of T cell responses to AZD1222 COVID-19 vaccine. Assay: immunoSEQ multiplex PCR; the TCRdb copy retains only in-frame clones and omits some. The sample lists approximately 80,000 clones; roughly nine tenths were seen once. Sample: peripheral blood, taken on day 0 of AZD1222 vaccination. These receptors were obtained from an adult in good health.

Written as DNA, the CDR3 is TGCGCCAGCAGCTTGGGAGGGACAGGGGGCGTCTATGGCTACACCTTC. Protein product: CASSLGGTGGVYGYTF. The V call is TRBV5-1, the J call TRBJ1-2, with TRBD1 matching over 12 bases. V shed 0 bases and J 4 bases; nucleotides not matched to a gene: 4. Germline values: CDR1 SGHRS, CDR2 YFSETQ. This CDR3 has 16 residues.

In nucleotides, the CDR3 is TGTGCCACCAGCTCCAGATCGGTTAACACCGGGGAGCTGTTTTTT. It is translated as CATSSRSVNTGELFF. V gene TRBV15 combines with J gene TRBJ2-2, with D unclear. V dropped 5 bases and J dropped 2 bases, with 12 bases sitting between them. Germline V gene data show CDR1 as LNHNV and CDR2 as YYDKDF (reference sequence). The CDR3 sequence is 15 residues long. The full variable domain, with the rest looked up from reference TRBV15 and TRBJ2-2, is DAMVIQNPRYQVTQFGKPVTLSCSQTLNHNVMYWYQQKSSQAPKLLFHYYDKDFNNEADTPDNFQSRRPNTSFCFLDIRSPGLGDTAMYLCATSSRSVNTGELFFGEGSRLTVL.

The CDR3 reads CASSGDTGELFF. In DNA form, the CDR3 reads TGCGCCAGTTCAGGGGACACCGGGGAGCTGTTTTTT. The chain is built from TRBV5-1 and TRBJ2-2, with D tentatively TRBD1 (6 bases). V dropped 8 bases and J dropped 3 bases, with 8 bases sitting between them. The V gene's germline CDR1 is SGHRS and CDR2 YFSETQ. The CDR3 is 12 residues long.

The chain joins TRBV12-5 to TRBJ2-4; D gene uncertain. CDR3 size: 15 residues. V was pared by 7 bases and J by 1 base, with 14 bases between. Germline assignment: CDR1 LGHNT and CDR2 FRNRAP. This chain's CDR3 is CASAPYGVAKNIQYF. The CDR3 DNA sequence: TGTGCTAGTGCCCCGTATGGGGTGGCCAAAAACATTCAGTACTTC.

This chain connects TRBV29-1 to TRBJ1-3; 7 nucleotides align to TRBD1. V was clipped by 4 bases and J by 2 bases; unmatched bases: 2. This CDR3 is 13 amino acids long. The V gene's germline CDR1 is SQVTM and CDR2 ANQGSEA. Here the CDR3 DNA reads TGCAGCGTTGCTCAGGGGGCTGGAAACACCATATATTTT. The encoded protein is CSVAQGAGNTIYF.

The genes are TRBV24-1 and TRBJ1-2; D uncertain. The CDR3 consists of 14 residues. Per germline, CDR1 KGHDR and CDR2 SFDVKD. Trimming removed 2 bases from V and 4 bases from J, with 10 bases in between. The CDR3 nucleotides read TGTGCCACCAGTGATTCCAGACGGGGCTATGGCTACACCTTC. This gives the protein CATSDSRRGYGYTF.

V and J are TRBV19 and TRBJ1-4; D is unresolved. With 3 bases removed from V and 7 bases from J, the gap between germline ends came to 9 bases. Germline values: CDR1 LNHDA, CDR2 SQIVND (reference sequence). This CDR3 region has 13 residues. The CDR3: CASSMRTGEKLFF. CDR3 nucleotide sequence: TGTGCCAGTAGTATGAGGACGGGTGAAAAACTGTTTTTT. The full variable domain, its missing parts supplied by reference TRBV19 and TRBJ1-4, is DGGITQSPKYLFRKEGQNVTLSCEQNLNHDAMYWYRQDPGQGLRLIYYSQIVNDFQKGDIAEGYSVSREKKESFPLTVTSAQKNPTAFYLCASSMRTGEKLFFGSGTQLSVL.

This chain joins TRBV11-1 and TRBJ2-2; D gene unclear. Per germline, CDR1 SGHAT and CDR2 FQDESV (reference sequence). Between the trimmed V and J ends, which lost 2 bases and 4 bases, there was a span of 8 bases. The CDR3 is 14 amino acids. The DNA for the CDR3 is TGTGCCAGCAGCTTAATGACACGCACCGGGGAGCTGTTTTTT. Translating gives CASSLMTRTGELFF.

The chain couples TRBV7-2 to TRBJ2-7, with 9 nucleotides matching TRBD1. Trimming cost V 2 bases and J 0 bases; bases outside gene matches: 11. The CDR3 extends over 18 amino acids. Germline V gene data show CDR1 as SGHTA and CDR2 as FQGNSA. CDR3 residues: CASSLRTGGEASSYEQYF. Written as DNA, the CDR3 is TGTGCCAGCAGCTTACGAACAGGGGGCGAGGCGAGCTCCTACGAGCAGTACTTC.

The chain recombines TRBV19 with TRBJ1-2; the D gene is possibly TRBD1 (6 bases). Germline loops: CDR1 LNHDA, CDR2 SQIVND (reference sequence). With 7 bases removed from V and 4 bases from J, the gap between germline ends came to 19 bases. This CDR3 comprises 15 residues. The CDR3 is CASMSPSVGAYGYTF. In DNA form, the CDR3 reads TGTGCCAGTATGAGCCCCTCTGTGGGGGCCTATGGCTACACCTTC.

The chain links TRBV5-1 to TRBJ1-1; D is unresolved. V was cut by 6 bases and J by 0 bases, with 15 bases left in between. Per germline, CDR1 SGHRS and CDR2 YFSETQ. This CDR3 has 15 amino acids. Written as DNA, the CDR3 is TGCGCCAGCACCTCCTCGGAGGGAATGAACACTGAAGCTTTCTTT. It is translated as CASTSSEGMNTEAFF.

This clone has only a few counts. The genes are TRBV5-4 and TRBJ1-5; tentative D call: TRBD1 (5 bases). Per the germline V gene, CDR1 is SGHNT and CDR2 is YYREEE (reference sequence). The V and J ends lost 4 bases and 3 bases respectively, with 8 bases between them. This CDR3 is built from 13 residues. The CDR3 region is CASSPGPNQPQHF. The CDR3 DNA is TGTGCCAGCAGCCCAGGGCCCAATCAGCCCCAGCATTTT. Full variable domain (rest looked up from reference TRBV5-4 and TRBJ1-5): ETGVTQSPTHLIKTRGQQVTLRCSSQSGHNTVSWYQQALGQGPQFIFQYYREEENGRGNFPPRFSGLQFPNYSSELNVNALELDDSALYLCASSPGPNQPQHFGDGTRLSIL.

This clone was detected a few times. V is TRBV6-4 and J is TRBJ1-1; D gene unclear. The V end was cut by 5 bases, the J end by 1 base, with 8 bases between. Germline CDR1 MRHNA, CDR2 SNTAGT. CDR3 size: 13 residues. CDR3 loop: CASSKQENTEAFF. In nucleotides, the CDR3 is TGTGCCAGCAGTAAGCAAGAGAACACTGAAGCTTTCTTT.

V and J are TRBV28 and TRBJ1-4; D ambiguous. V was shortened by 4 bases and J by 3 bases, with 12 bases between the two germline ends. The CDR3 runs 15 residues. Germline V gene lookup returns CDR1 MDHEN and CDR2 SYDVKM. The CDR3 loop reads CASSSGSGANEKLFF. As DNA, the CDR3 is TGTGCCAGCAGTTCGGGGTCGGGAGCTAATGAAAAACTGTTTTTT.

V is TRBV5-4 and J is TRBJ1-2; D uncertain. Trimming pared 3 bases from V and 5 bases from J, leaving 17 bases between. The length of the CDR3 is 15 residues. Germline V gene lookup returns CDR1 SGHNT and CDR2 YYREEE (reference sequence). Here the CDR3 reads CASSSPSVVGYGYTF. The CDR3 coding sequence is TGTGCCAGCAGCTCTCCCTCGGTGGTGGGTTATGGCTACACCTTC. The full variable domain, rest sourced from reference TRBV5-4 and TRBJ1-2, is ETGVTQSPTHLIKTRGQQVTLRCSSQSGHNTVSWYQQALGQGPQFIFQYYREEENGRGNFPPRFSGLQFPNYSSELNVNALELDDSALYLCASSSPSVVGYGYTFGSGTRLTVV.

The chain links TRBV29-1 to TRBJ2-5; 9 nucleotides line up with TRBD1. This CDR3 contains 12 residues. V was pared by 7 bases and J by 5 bases, with 5 bases of the junction left unmatched. Germline values: CDR1 SQVTM, CDR2 ANQGSEA. The CDR3 reads CSGDRAGETQYF. The CDR3 DNA reads as TGCAGCGGGGACAGGGCCGGTGAGACCCAGTACTTC.

This chain links TRBV5-5 with TRBJ1-3; D uncertain. The CDR3 extends over 14 amino acids. V dropped 6 bases and J dropped 4 bases, with 14 bases sitting between them. Germline V lookup: CDR1 SGHKS, CDR2 YYEKEE (reference sequence). The CDR3 DNA reads as TGTGCCAGCACTATGGGAGGGTACGGAAACACCATATATTTT. Amino acids: CASTMGGYGNTIYF.

The V call is TRBV6-5, the J call TRBJ1-1; no firm D call. With 0 bases removed from V and 6 bases from J, the gap between germline ends came to 17 bases. There are 16 residues in the CDR3. Per the germline V gene, CDR1 is MNHEY and CDR2 is SVGAGI. The DNA of the CDR3 is TGTGCCAGCAGTTACTCCTTCGGAATTACGGCCTCTGAAGCTTTCTTT. It is translated as CASSYSFGITASEAFF.

The V gene is TRBV12-3 or TRBV12-4, the J gene TRBJ1-1, with no clear D. The CDR3 is 13 amino acids. Trimming took off 7 bases at V and 0 bases at J, with 9 bases between the two ends. In nucleotides, the CDR3 is TGTGCCAGCACCTGGGGTATGAACACTGAAGCTTTCTTT. It specifies CASTWGMNTEAFF.

This sequence joins TRBV19 and TRBJ2-7; no definite D call. CDR1 and CDR2 (germline): LNHDA, SQIVND (reference sequence). The CDR3 contains 12 residues. Deletions cut 4 bases from V and 2 bases from J, with 6 bases between. The CDR3 spells CASSNRAYEQYF. CDR3 sequence (DNA): TGTGCCAGTAGTAACAGAGCCTACGAGCAGTACTTC.

The chain uses TRBV12-5 and TRBJ1-1; tentatively, D is TRBD1 (5 bases). CDR1 is LGHNT and CDR2 is FRNRAP in the germline V gene. This CDR3 is 12 amino acids long. The ends were cut back, 4 bases at V and 8 bases at J, with 11 bases in the middle. CDR3 region: CASGSRDGEAFF. For the CDR3, the DNA is TGTGCTAGTGGTTCCCGGGACGGAGAAGCTTTCTTT.

The chain has TRBV2 and TRBJ2-6; the match to TRBD1 covers 9 bases. The J segment lost 1 base and the V segment lost 8 bases, leaving 6 bases of the junction unmatched. The CDR3 loop spans 16 amino acids. From germline, CDR1 is SNHLY and CDR2 FYNNEI. In nucleotides, the CDR3 is TGTGCCAGCCCACCGGGACAGGGTTCTGGGGCCAACGTCCTGACTTTC. Amino acids: CASPPGQGSGANVLTF.

This chain connects TRBV7-9 to TRBJ2-2; no clear D. Germline CDR1 SEHNR, CDR2 FQNEAQ (reference sequence). V was pared by 2 bases and J by 6 bases, with 7 bases between. This CDR3 has 13 residues. The CDR3 DNA sequence: TGTGCCAGCAGCTTACAAGGCGCCGGGGAGCTGTTTTTT. It specifies CASSLQGAGELFF.

V is TRBV29-1 and J is TRBJ2-6; 8 bases map to TRBD2. This CDR3 is built from 17 residues. The germline V gene has CDR1 SQVTM and CDR2 ANQGSEA. V lost 3 bases, J lost 0 bases, and 7 bases stayed unmatched. For the CDR3, the DNA is TGCAGCGTTGAGGAGCGGGAGCCCAACTCTGGGGCCAACGTCCTGACTTTC. Its translation is CSVEEREPNSGANVLTF. Full variable domain (outside the CDR3, taken from reference TRBV29-1 and TRBJ2-6): SAVISQKPSRDICQRGTSLTIQCQVDSQVTMMFWYRQQPGQSLTLIATANQGSEATYESGFVIDKFPISRPNLTFSTLTVSNMSPEDSSIYLCSVEEREPNSGANVLTFGAGSRLTVL.

Here the CDR3 DNA reads TGCGCCAGCAGCTTGGAGGCGGGCAGCACAGATACGCAGTATTTT. Its protein is CASSLEAGSTDTQYF. The chain is built from TRBV5-1 and TRBJ2-3, with D perhaps matching TRBD2 (5 bases). Germline lookup yields CDR1 SGHRS and CDR2 YFSETQ. V lost 0 bases and J 0 bases, leaving 8 bases between the germline ends. The CDR3 runs 15 residues.

This clone was counted once. The chain carries TRBV2 and TRBJ1-2, with D possibly TRBD1 on 5 matching bases. The germline V and J ends were trimmed by 1 base and 3 bases, with 12 bases remaining between them. The CDR3 contains 15 residues. Germline V lookup: CDR1 SNHLY, CDR2 FYNNEI. The DNA for the CDR3 is TGTGCCAGCAGTGAAGGGCAGGGAGGCGACTATGGCTACACCTTC. It specifies CASSEGQGGDYGYTF.

The chain joins TRBV19 to TRBJ2-3; D might be TRBD1 or TRBD2, each matching 5 bases. Germline CDR1 reads LNHDA; CDR2 reads SQIVND (reference sequence). The V end was cut by 6 bases, the J end by 1 base, with 8 bases between. The CDR3 is 13 residues long. DNA for the CDR3: TGTGCCAGTAGGCCGGGACGCACAGATACGCAGTATTTT. Protein sequence: CASRPGRTDTQYF.

V gene TRBV20-1 combines with J gene TRBJ1-6, with no clear D. CDR1 and CDR2 from the germline V gene are DFQATT and SNEGSKA (reference sequence). Trimming left V 2 bases short and J 13 bases short, with 9 bases between. The CDR3 loop spans 11 amino acids. In DNA, the CDR3 is TGCAGTGCTAGACGGGCCGCGCCCCTCCACTTT. It translates to CSARRAAPLHF.

The gene calls are TRBV9 and TRBJ1-1; TRBD1 might be the D (5 bases). CDR1 and CDR2 (germline): SGDLS, YYNGEE. V was shortened by 4 bases and J by 4 bases, with 17 bases between the two germline ends. The length of the CDR3 is 15 residues. As DNA, the CDR3 is TGTGCCAGCAGCCCTCGAGGGGTTCCGGGCACTGAAGCTTTCTTT. This gives the protein CASSPRGVPGTEAFF. Full variable domain (remainder filled in from reference TRBV9 and TRBJ1-1): DSGVTQTPKHLITATGQRVTLRCSPRSGDLSVYWYQQSLDQGLQFLIQYYNGEERAKGNILERFSAQQFPDLHSELNLSSLELGDSALYFCASSPRGVPGTEAFFGQGTRLTVV.

The chain uses TRBV4-3 and TRBJ1-6; D not resolved. The ends were cut back, 3 bases at V and 8 bases at J, with 14 bases in the middle. The CDR3 runs to 15 residues. Per the germline V gene, CDR1 is LGHNA and CDR2 is YSLEER. The CDR3 DNA reads as TGCGCCAGCAGCCACGCTGTGGAAGCCTATTCACCCCTCCACTTT. As protein: CASSHAVEAYSPLHF.

J is TRBJ2-7 and V is TRBV2; D may be TRBD1 (5 bases). Trimming took 0 bases from V and 3 from J, leaving 15 bases between them. The V gene's germline CDR1 is SNHLY and CDR2 FYNNEI. This CDR3 spans 16 amino acids. The CDR3: CASSEALMDILYEQYF. The CDR3 nucleotides read TGTGCCAGCAGTGAAGCGCTCATGGACATTCTCTACGAGCAGTACTTC.